What follows describes a single T cell receptor beta chain. These data belong to a study of blood T cell repertoires in COVID-19. Deletions cut 5 bases from V and 0 bases from J, with 16 bases between. CDR3 length: 16 residues. Germline loops: CDR1 SEHNR, CDR2 FQNEAQ (reference sequence). Libraries were prepared by immunoSEQ multiplex PCR; TCRdb keeps only in-frame clonotypes and omits some of them. The table includes 300,000 to 450,000 clones, roughly nine tenths detected once. This clonotype was sampled from a man aged 18 to 29 who had recovered from COVID-19. The sample comprised PBMCs or T cells enriched from blood (not recorded which). The chain employs TRBV7-9 and TRBJ1-1; TRBD1 might be the D (5 bases). CDR3 DNA: TGTGCCAGCAGCCCGAAAGACGGACATTTGAACACTGAAGCTTTCTTT. Translation: CASSPKDGHLNTEAFF.